This T cell receptor beta chain originates from a study of T cell responses to AZD1222 COVID-19 vaccine. Study in general: Pooled together were second doses at about 4 or about 12 weeks. Overall study results and limits: White British donors predominated, females outnumbered males, and clonal diversity was possibly underestimated. Every sample of the repertoires postdated the peak T cell response. Seropositive status at baseline applied to only six AZD1222 recipients.

Regarding this clone: Its target is unknown.

Trimming stripped 0 bases from V and 5 bases from J, with 17 bases between. Germline values: CDR1 LGHNA, CDR2 YSLEER. The CDR3 length is 17 residues. Generated by immunoSEQ multiplex PCR, the TCRdb table keeps only in-frame clones and is missing some. The data show roughly 150,000 clones, with roughly nine tenths seen just once and less than 2.5% held by the top ten. The source is an adult in good health. The material was peripheral blood, obtained on day 0 of AZD1222 vaccination. This sequence joins TRBV4-3 and TRBJ2-1; perhaps D is TRBD1 or TRBD2 (5 bases each). The CDR3 reads CASSQDREGRRDNEQFF. Written as DNA, the CDR3 is TGCGCCAGCAGCCAAGACCGAGAGGGGCGGAGAGACAATGAGCAGTTCTTC.